The next 11 T cell receptor beta chains were all read from a single sample in a study of T cell responses to AZD1222 COVID-19 vaccine. Method: immunoSEQ multiplex PCR; TCRdb's copy keeps in-frame clones and lacks some. This table has roughly 160,000 clones, more than 80% appearing once. Source: peripheral blood, taken on day 0 of AZD1222 vaccination. Receptors were obtained from an adult in good health.

The chain recombines TRBV6-1 with TRBJ2-1, with D uncertain. Trimming took off 1 base at V and 12 bases at J, with 10 bases between the two ends. Germline lookup yields CDR1 MNHNS and CDR2 SASEGT. The CDR3 sequence is 12 residues long. The CDR3 DNA follows: TGTGCCAGCAGTGAAGGGTCGCCAGGGCAGTTCTTC. It yields the protein CASSEGSPGQFF.

This clone was seen only once. The chain uses TRBV28 and TRBJ1-2, with TRBD1 identical over 9 bases. Germline assignment: CDR1 MDHEN and CDR2 SYDVKM. This CDR3 has 14 residues. V shed 5 bases and J 4 bases; nucleotides not matched to a gene: 5. The CDR3 is CASSLGQGTYGYTF. The CDR3 DNA is TGTGCCAGCAGTCTGGGACAGGGAACCTATGGCTACACCTTC.

This clone was observed a few times. The chain couples TRBV27 to TRBJ2-5; 9 bases align to TRBD2. The CDR3 runs to 15 residues. Germline CDR1 reads MNHEY; CDR2 reads SMNVEV (reference sequence). V lost 5 bases, J lost 5 bases, and 9 bases stayed unmatched. Here the CDR3 reads CASSPGTSFWETQYF. The CDR3, as DNA: TGTGCCAGCAGTCCCGGGACTAGCTTTTGGGAGACCCAGTACTTC.

The chain carries TRBV7-9 and TRBJ1-3; weak D call: TRBD1 (6 bases). V was cut by 4 bases and J by 2 bases, with 9 bases left in between. The CDR3 is 14 residues long. The germline V gene encodes CDR1 SEHNR and CDR2 FQNEAQ (reference sequence). CDR3 loop: CASSSRQAGNTIYF. DNA for the CDR3: TGTGCCAGCAGCTCACGACAGGCTGGAAACACCATATATTTT. Using reference TRBV7-9 and TRBJ1-3 for the parts outside the CDR3, the full variable domain is DTGVSQNPRHKITKRGQNVTFRCDPISEHNRLYWYRQTLGQGPEFLTYFQNEAQLEKSRLLSDRFSAERPKGSFSTLEIQRTEQGDSAMYLCASSSRQAGNTIYFGEGSWLTVV.

The genes are TRBV27 and TRBJ1-2, with no clear D. Germline CDR1 reads MNHEY; CDR2 reads SMNVEV (reference sequence). Trimming stripped 5 bases from V and 2 bases from J, with 6 bases between. The CDR3 totals 12 residues. CDR3 nucleotides: TGTGCCAGCAGTGGCCCCAACTATGGCTACACCTTC. Its translation is CASSGPNYGYTF.

The chain combines TRBV10-3 with TRBJ1-3; D perhaps matches TRBD1 (5 bases). CDR3 size: 15 residues. V was cut by 10 bases and J by 1 base, with 17 bases left in between. From germline, CDR1 is ENHRY and CDR2 SYGVKD. In nucleotides, the CDR3 is TGTGCCACACACTCTCCGGGGACGTCTGGAAACACCATATATTTT. The encoded protein is CATHSPGTSGNTIYF.

This clone was detected only once. The genes are TRBV5-1 and TRBJ1-2; the D is unclear. Germline CDR1 is SGHRS and CDR2 is YFSETQ. With 0 bases removed from V and 3 bases from J, the gap between germline ends came to 9 bases. This CDR3 region has 14 residues. The CDR3 is CASSLAGFDYGYTF. CDR3 DNA sequence: TGCGCCAGCAGCTTGGCAGGATTTGACTATGGCTACACCTTC.

The gene calls are TRBV9 and TRBJ2-4, with no clear D. Trimming left V 4 bases short and J 5 bases short, with 13 bases between. This CDR3 is built from 14 residues. Germline V CDR1 and CDR2: SGDLS, YYNGEE. CDR3 sequence (DNA): TGTGCCAGCAGCTCGAGGCAGGCGCAAAACATTCAGTACTTC. It yields the protein CASSSRQAQNIQYF.

This chain uses TRBV7-2 with TRBJ1-2; D not certain. Deletions cut 6 bases from V and 0 bases from J, with 11 bases between. The CDR3 length is 14 residues. Germline lookup yields CDR1 SGHTA and CDR2 FQGNSA. CDR3 coding DNA: TGTGCCAGCAGACTCGACCAAGCTAACTATGGCTACACCTTC. Amino acids: CASRLDQANYGYTF.

This chain uses TRBV29-1 with TRBJ2-3; D might be TRBD2 (6 bases). CDR3 size: 14 residues. Germline CDR1 and CDR2: SQVTM and ANQGSEA. In DNA form, the CDR3 reads TGCACCACGAGCGGGTTTTCGAGCACAGATACGCAGTATTTT. Translated: CTTSGFSSTDTQYF.

This chain connects TRBV14 to TRBJ2-7; tentatively, D is TRBD2 (5 bases). The CDR3 runs 15 residues. Germline V gene lookup returns CDR1 SGHDN and CDR2 FVKESK. Trimming cost V 5 bases and J 1 base, with 15 bases left between them. The CDR3 DNA is TGTGCCAGCAGCACCCTAGGAGGACGGTCCTACGAGCAGTACTTC. Translated, it gives CASSTLGGRSYEQYF. Using reference TRBV14 and TRBJ2-7 for the parts outside the CDR3, the full variable domain is EAGVTQFPSHSVIEKGQTVTLRCDPISGHDNLYWYRRVMGKEIKFLLHFVKESKQDESGMPNNRFLAERTGGTYSTLKVQPAELEDSGVYFCASSTLGGRSYEQYFGPGTRLTVT.